The 12 T cell receptor beta chains in this list originate from one sample, sequenced in a study of blood T cell repertoires in COVID-19. Profiled with immunoSEQ multiplex PCR; TCRdb holds only in-frame clones, not every one. The data show 55,000 to 90,000 clones, around 86% seen once. The sequenced sample consisted of peripheral blood. These receptors were taken from a man in his sixties or seventies with active COVID-19.

This chain connects TRBV7-3 to TRBJ2-2; TRBD2 matches 7 bases. CDR1 is SGHTA and CDR2 is FQGTGA in the germline V gene. The CDR3 has 14 residues. With 2 bases clipped from V and 5 bases from J, the junction kept 2 bases outside the gene matches. Here the CDR3 reads CASSLGGGTGELFF. As DNA, the CDR3 is TGTGCCAGCAGCTTAGGGGGAGGGACCGGGGAGCTGTTTTTT.

This clone was recorded only once. The chain has TRBV3-1 (or the pseudogene TRBV3-2) and TRBJ2-2; 11 bases are a match to TRBD1. In germline, CDR1 is LGHDT, CDR2 YNNKEL (reference sequence). The CDR3 runs to 18 residues. V trimming: 4 bases; J trimming: 1 base; junction bases outside the gene matches: 8. Here the CDR3 DNA reads TGTGCCAGCAGCCCCAGACGGACAGGGGGCCTGAACACCGGGGAGCTGTTTTTT. It yields the protein CASSPRRTGGLNTGELFF.

The CDR3 DNA reads TGTGCCAGCAGCTTACCCCCGGTGGGGCGTGAAGCTTTCTTT. This encodes CASSLPPVGREAFF. The chain recombines TRBV7-9 with TRBJ1-1; the D gene is possibly TRBD1 (5 bases). There are 14 residues in the CDR3. With 2 bases removed from V and 7 bases from J, the gap between germline ends came to 14 bases. Per the germline V gene, CDR1 is SEHNR and CDR2 is FQNEAQ (reference sequence).

This clone was detected once. This chain links TRBV14 with TRBJ1-6; D may be TRBD1 (5 bases). CDR1 is SGHDN and CDR2 is FVKESK in the germline V gene. This CDR3 comprises 16 residues. Trimming pared 2 bases from V and 0 bases from J, leaving 8 bases between. CDR3 in amino acids: CASSQRGSSYNSPLHF. CDR3 nucleotides: TGTGCCAGCAGCCAAAGGGGAAGCTCCTATAATTCACCCCTCCACTTT.

As regards this clone: The same CDR3 can be traced to other DNA sequences in this sample. The V gene is TRBV27, the J gene TRBJ2-7; 9 bases map to TRBD2. The length of the CDR3 is 16 residues. The V gene's germline CDR1 is MNHEY and CDR2 SMNVEV (reference sequence). The trim removed 0 bases at V and 1 base at J, leaving 4 bases unmatched. In DNA form, the CDR3 reads TGTGCCAGCAGTTTATCCCCCCTAGCGGGGTCCTACGAGCAGTACTTC. It codes for CASSLSPLAGSYEQYF.

CDR3 sequence reads: CASSVAYGGYEQYF. The CDR3 nucleotides read TGTGCCAGCAGCGTAGCATACGGGGGTTACGAGCAGTACTTC. The V and J genes are TRBV9 and TRBJ2-7; TRBD2 is a possible D gene (6 bases). This CDR3 is built from 14 residues. Germline V lookup: CDR1 SGDLS, CDR2 YYNGEE. V gave up 0 bases and J gave up 4 bases, with 11 bases separating them.

The chain has TRBV28 and TRBJ2-3; D gene uncertain. V was cut by 8 bases and J by 2 bases, with 17 bases left in between. The length of the CDR3 is 15 residues. Germline CDR1 reads MDHEN; CDR2 reads SYDVKM. DNA for the CDR3: TGTGCCAGCTCCCGGGTTGTGGGTTACACAGATACGCAGTATTTT. Translation: CASSRVVGYTDTQYF.

This clone turned up a few times. This sequence joins TRBV5-5 and TRBJ2-7, with 8 bases aligning to TRBD1. Germline trimming cut 4 bases from V and 4 bases from J; bases unmatched to any gene: 7. The CDR3 contains 14 residues. Germline CDR1 SGHKS, CDR2 YYEKEE (reference sequence). The CDR3 DNA reads as TGTGCCAGCAGCCCTAGACAGGGGTTGTACGAGCAGTACTTC. As protein: CASSPRQGLYEQYF.

The CDR3 protein is CASSKGQGGYQPQHF. In nucleotides, the CDR3 is TGTGCCAGCAGCAAAGGACAGGGGGGGTATCAGCCCCAGCATTTT. The rearrangement links TRBV7-6 to TRBJ1-5; 10 bases align to TRBD1. Looked up from germline, CDR1 is SGHVS and CDR2 is FNYEAQ. J was trimmed by 5 bases and V by 5 bases; bases with no gene match: 6. The CDR3 contains 15 residues.

The chain uses TRBV3-1 (or the pseudogene TRBV3-2) and TRBJ2-7, with unresolved D. Germline V lookup: CDR1 LGHDT, CDR2 YNNKEL (reference sequence). This CDR3 has 13 residues. The V gene lost 1 base and the J gene lost 5 bases, with 9 bases spanning the gap. CDR3 bases: TGTGCCAGCAGCCAAGGGGCAGGCGACGAGCAGTACTTC. Encoded protein: CASSQGAGDEQYF.

The chain has TRBV4-3 and TRBJ2-3; TRBD2 matches at 7 bases. V shed 0 bases, J shed 2 bases, and the junction held 2 bases outside the gene matches. Germline V CDR1 and CDR2: LGHNA, YSLEER. This CDR3 contains 15 residues. The CDR3 protein is CASSQDRDYTDTQYF. In DNA, the CDR3 is TGCGCCAGCAGCCAAGACAGGGACTACACAGATACGCAGTATTTT.

This clone was picked up a small number of times. The rearrangement joins TRBV7-2 to TRBJ1-1; 9 bases map to TRBD1. CDR3 length: 15 residues. V gave up 1 base and J gave up 4 bases; unmatched junction bases: 4. The germline gives CDR1 SGHTA, CDR2 FQGNSA. As DNA, the CDR3 is TGTGCCAGCAGCTTAGGAAGGACAGGGGTCACTGAAGCTTTCTTT. This codes for CASSLGRTGVTEAFF.